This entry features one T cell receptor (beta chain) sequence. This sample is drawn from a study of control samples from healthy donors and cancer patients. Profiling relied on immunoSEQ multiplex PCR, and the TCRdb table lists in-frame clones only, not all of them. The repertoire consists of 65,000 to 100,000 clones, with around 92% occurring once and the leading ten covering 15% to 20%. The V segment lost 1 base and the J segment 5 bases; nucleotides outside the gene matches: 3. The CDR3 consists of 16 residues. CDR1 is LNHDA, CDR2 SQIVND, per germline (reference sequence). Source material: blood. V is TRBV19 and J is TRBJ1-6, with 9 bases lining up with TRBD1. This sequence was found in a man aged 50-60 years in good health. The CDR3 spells CASSIGTGVDNSPLHF. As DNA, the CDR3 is TGTGCCAGTAGTATAGGGACAGGGGTTGATAATTCACCCCTCCACTTT.